A single sample is the source of the 3 T cell receptor beta chains below, sequenced in a study of blood T cell repertoires in COVID-19. Sequencing was performed with immunoSEQ multiplex PCR; in TCRdb, only in-frame clones are kept and a portion is missing. The data contain 150,000 to 200,000 clones, roughly four fifths of them singletons. The specimen was peripheral blood. These receptor sequences come from a man aged 45-65 years who had recovered from COVID-19.

This clone has a handful of counts. The V gene is TRBV18, the J gene TRBJ1-5; weak D call: TRBD1 (6 bases). Trimming took 3 bases from V and 0 from J, leaving 21 bases between them. Germline V gene lookup returns CDR1 KGHSH and CDR2 LQKENI. CDR3 length equals 19 residues. The CDR3 here is CASSPEPGGSPNSNQPQHF. The CDR3, as DNA: TGTGCCAGCTCACCGGAGCCGGGGGGCAGCCCAAATAGCAATCAGCCCCAGCATTTT.

The chain joins TRBV7-8 to TRBJ2-7; no clear D gene. Looked up from germline, CDR1 is SGHVS and CDR2 is FQNEAQ. V shed 2 bases and J shed 0 bases, with 5 bases lying between them. The length of the CDR3 is 13 residues. CDR3 residues: CASSLLGSYEQYF. The CDR3 DNA sequence: TGTGCCAGCAGCTTACTCGGCTCCTACGAGCAGTACTTC. The full variable domain, completed using reference TRBV7-8 and TRBJ2-7, is GAGVSQSPRYKVAKRGQDVALRCDPISGHVSLFWYQQALGQGPEFLTYFQNEAQLDKSGLPSDRFFAERPEGSVSTLKIQRTQQEDSAVYLCASSLLGSYEQYFGPGTRLTVT.

This clone has just a few counts. V is TRBV7-8 and J is TRBJ2-7; D unclear. Deletions cut 4 bases from V and 7 bases from J, with 11 bases between. The germline gives CDR1 SGHVS, CDR2 FQNEAQ. This CDR3 is 12 amino acids long. CDR3: CASSSVLREQYF. CDR3 bases: TGTGCCAGCAGCTCGGTTCTGCGGGAGCAGTACTTC.